This T cell receptor beta chain was captured in a study of lymphopenia after photon versus proton radiotherapy. TCRdb keeps only in-frame clones here, not all; method: immunoSEQ multiplex PCR. Among about 30,000 clones listed, around nine tenths were seen once. Germline lookup yields CDR1 KGHSH and CDR2 LQKENI. Trimming shortened V by 4 bases and J by 1 base, and 5 bases separated the two germline ends. The CDR3 is made up of 12 amino acids. The specimen was peripheral blood, collected from a patient treated with proton-based radiotherapy. The sequence was collected from a woman aged 55-70 years with cholangiocarcinoma. Some clones in this sample may be carry-over from other donors' samples. The gene calls are TRBV18 and TRBJ2-7; D call uncertain. The CDR3 sequence is CASSRQSYEQYF. CDR3 bases: TGTGCCAGCTCACGCCAGTCCTACGAGCAGTACTTC.